Listed below are T cell receptor beta chains from one sample, sequenced in a study of T cell clones after liver transplantation. Produced via immunoSEQ multiplex PCR; TCRdb's table is partial and in-frame only. There are 50,000 to 70,000 clones in the sample; about 71% occur only once, and roughly 2.8% lies in the top ten. This specimen consisted of CD4+ T cells from blood, obtained at the approximately 15-month timepoint. The receptors stem from a human patient who received a liver transplant. The graft donor may have contributed some T cells. Both conserved end residues are trimmed from each CDR3. A D gene is named only where the DNA matches it firmly.

V: TRBV11-3; D: TRBD2; J: TRBJ2-3; CDR3: ASSAGGSTDTQY
V: TRBV5-1; D: -; J: TRBJ1-2; CDR3: ASSPGLRVDYGYT
V: TRBV28; D: TRBD1; J: TRBJ1-1; CDR3: ASSGQGQGDAEAF
V: TRBV5-1; D: TRBD2; J: TRBJ2-3; CDR3: ATRLAGYTDTQY
V: TRBV28; D: TRBD1; J: TRBJ2-7; CDR3: ASSPGQGGPHEQY
V: TRBV13; D: -; J: TRBJ2-4; CDR3: ASSPAGTKNIQY
V: TRBV27; D: -; J: TRBJ1-6; CDR3: ASSPRGGNPLH
V: TRBV11-2; D: TRBD1; J: TRBJ2-7; CDR3: ASSLRGTGSGNEQY
V: TRBV4-1; D: -; J: TRBJ2-6; CDR3: ASSHDSESGANVLT
V: TRBV7-6; D: TRBD2; J: TRBJ2-5; CDR3: ASSPPAWGGQETQY
V: TRBV10-3; D: -; J: TRBJ2-7; CDR3: AISGDSYEQY
V: TRBV7-2; D: -; J: TRBJ2-1; CDR3: ASSLAGGPWPF
V: TRBV5-1; D: TRBD2; J: TRBJ2-1; CDR3: ASQILAGENNEQF
V: TRBV9; D: TRBD2; J: TRBJ2-3; CDR3: ASSVEVAGGTDTQY
V: TRBV10-3; D: -; J: TRBJ1-5; CDR3: AISPEGNQPQH
V: TRBV25-1; D: -; J: TRBJ2-5; CDR3: ASSESSGGTQY
V: TRBV9; D: -; J: TRBJ2-5; CDR3: ASSVGGGQETQY
V: TRBV27; D: TRBD1; J: TRBJ2-1; CDR3: ASSSVAGTGTF
V: TRBV29-1; D: -; J: TRBJ2-3; CDR3: SVFLGSGTDTQY
V: TRBV27; D: -; J: TRBJ1-4; CDR3: ASSTSYNEKLF
V: TRBV7-8; D: -; J: TRBJ1-6; CDR3: ASSLPGQSYNSPLH
V: TRBV6-7; D: -; J: TRBJ1-2; CDR3: ASGSGGGGYGYT
V: TRBV2; D: TRBD2; J: TRBJ2-3; CDR3: ASSGGLAGGTGDDTQY
V: TRBV5-1; D: -; J: TRBJ2-7; CDR3: ASSLQGEQY
V: TRBV28; D: TRBD1; J: TRBJ2-7; CDR3: ASRRYRGAQY
V: TRBV2; D: -; J: TRBJ1-4; CDR3: ASRIEKLF
V: TRBV28; D: -; J: TRBJ2-3; CDR3: ASTLDQAYTDTQY
V: TRBV7-9; D: -; J: TRBJ1-4; CDR3: ASSLTNYEKLF
V: TRBV30; D: TRBD2; J: TRBJ2-7; CDR3: ALGLPSQY
V: TRBV6-1; D: -; J: TRBJ1-4; CDR3: ASSENQGWGKLF